The 17 T cell receptor beta chains below were found in one sample sequenced in a study of radiotherapy plus CTLA-4 blockade in lung cancer. Libraries were prepared by immunoSEQ multiplex PCR; TCRdb keeps only in-frame clonotypes and omits some of them. The profile shows 25,000 to 35,000 clones, less than 80% of them singletons. The material sequenced was peripheral blood, taken from a patient treated with radiotherapy plus ipilimumab. These receptors were taken from a human donor with non-small cell lung cancer who had stable disease on radiotherapy plus ipilimumab.

This clone was observed a single time. V gene TRBV6-5 combines with J gene TRBJ1-2; 9 nucleotides match TRBD1. Germline assignment: CDR1 MNHEY and CDR2 SVGAGI. The V and J ends lost 7 bases and 5 bases, in that order; junction bases with no gene match: 11. This CDR3 is 15 amino acids long. Here the CDR3 DNA reads TGTGCCAGCACCACCGATTGGACAGGGGATTATGGCTACACCTTC. Residues: CASTTDWTGDYGYTF.

The chain has TRBV30 and TRBJ2-1; the D gene could be TRBD1 or TRBD2 (5 bases each). The germline CDR1 and CDR2 sequences are GTSNPN and SVGIG (reference sequence). The CDR3 extends over 15 amino acids. The germline V and J ends were trimmed by 3 bases and 10 bases, with 22 bases remaining between them. The CDR3 DNA reads as TGTGCCTGGAGATGGACGGGTCTGGGGGTTAAGGAGCAGTTCTTC. This codes for CAWRWTGLGVKEQFF.

The V and J genes are TRBV18 and TRBJ1-1, with D possibly matching TRBD1 (6 bases). The germline V gene has CDR1 KGHSH and CDR2 LQKENI. Trimming left V 2 bases short and J 4 bases short, with 14 bases between. The CDR3 contains 15 residues. The CDR3 DNA reads TGTGCCAGCTCACCAACGACAGGTTCTGTCACTGAAGCTTTCTTT. As protein: CASSPTTGSVTEAFF.

The V gene is TRBV18, the J gene TRBJ1-5; 7 nucleotides line up with TRBD1. The CDR3 runs to 13 residues. J was trimmed by 1 base and V by 6 bases; bases with no gene match: 0. Germline CDR1 reads KGHSH; CDR2 reads LQKENI. CDR3 amino acids: CASSGQSNQPQHF. The CDR3 nucleotides read TGTGCCAGCTCGGGACAGAGCAATCAGCCCCAGCATTTT. Complete variable domain (other parts from reference TRBV18 and TRBJ1-5): NAGVMQNPRHLVRRRGQEARLRCSPMKGHSHVYWYRQLPEEGLKFMVYLQKENIIDESGMPKERFSAEFPKEGPSILRIQQVVRGDSAAYFCASSGQSNQPQHFGDGTRLSIL.

This clone was observed a single time. The rearrangement links TRBV9 to TRBJ2-1; D is possibly TRBD1 (5 bases). V was pared by 3 bases and J by 1 base, with 8 bases between. The CDR3 runs 14 residues. Germline loops: CDR1 SGDLS, CDR2 YYNGEE. The CDR3 loop is CASSGDRSYNEQFF. In DNA form, the CDR3 reads TGTGCCAGCAGCGGTGACAGATCCTACAATGAGCAGTTCTTC. The entire variable domain, with the rest obtained from reference TRBV9 and TRBJ2-1, is as follows: DSGVTQTPKHLITATGQRVTLRCSPRSGDLSVYWYQQSLDQGLQFLIQYYNGEERAKGNILERFSAQQFPDLHSELNLSSLELGDSALYFCASSGDRSYNEQFFGPGTRLTVL.

The chain employs TRBV7-9 and TRBJ2-1, with unresolved D. The CDR3 contains 13 residues. The V end was cut by 4 bases, the J end by 6 bases, with 10 bases between. Germline values: CDR1 SEHNR, CDR2 FQNEAQ (reference sequence). The CDR3 loop is CASSSPNGNEQFF. For the CDR3, the DNA is TGTGCCAGCAGCTCCCCGAACGGCAATGAGCAGTTCTTC.

The chain combines TRBV6-6 with TRBJ2-7; D is uncertain. CDR3 length equals 13 residues. Germline CDR1 is MNHNY and CDR2 is SVGAGI (reference sequence). The V end lost 6 bases, the J end lost 3 bases, and 12 bases lay between the germline ends. The CDR3 sequence: CASSPGSNYEQYF. CDR3 bases: TGTGCCAGCAGCCCCGGGTCTAACTACGAGCAGTACTTC.

On this clone itself: At one end the junction does not follow the germline gene, possibly because of a read error. V is TRBV7-8 and J is TRBJ1-1; 7 bases align to TRBD1. This CDR3 has 15 residues. Germline V gene data show CDR1 as SGHVS and CDR2 as FQNEAQ. CDR3 loop: CASSLADRVKTEAFF. The CDR3 bases are TGTGCCAGCAGCTTAGCCGACAGGGTGAAGACTGAAGCTTTCTTT.

This clone appeared a few times. The genes are TRBV7-9 and TRBJ1-1, with D hard to call. CDR1 and CDR2 (germline): SEHNR, FQNEAQ (reference sequence). CDR3 length equals 13 residues. The germline V and J ends were trimmed by 1 base and 8 bases, with 11 bases remaining between them. For the CDR3, the DNA is TGTGCCAGCAGCTTAGAAGGGTTCCGCGAAGCTTTCTTT. Amino acid sequence: CASSLEGFREAFF.

The chain uses TRBV6-1 and TRBJ1-5; D perhaps matches TRBD1 (6 bases). The germline V gene has CDR1 MNHNS and CDR2 SASEGT. The length of the CDR3 is 15 residues. V was clipped by 3 bases and J by 1 base, with 10 bases between them. The CDR3 DNA reads TGTGCCAGCAGTGAGTCAGGGGCCAGCAATCAGCCCCAGCATTTT. Protein product: CASSESGASNQPQHF.

The V and J genes are TRBV5-1 and TRBJ1-3; D not resolved. Trimming removed 0 bases from V and 2 bases from J, with 12 bases in between. Germline lookup yields CDR1 SGHRS and CDR2 YFSETQ. This CDR3 is 16 amino acids long. The CDR3 reads CASSLVVDLPGNTIYF. The DNA of the CDR3 is TGCGCCAGCAGCTTGGTCGTGGATCTCCCTGGAAACACCATATATTTT.

The chain joins TRBV6-5 to TRBJ1-5; D is unclear. V lost 0 bases and J 5 bases, leaving 11 bases between the germline ends. CDR1 and CDR2 (germline): MNHEY, SVGAGI. This CDR3 is built from 15 residues. The CDR3 loop is CASSYSTRGDQPQHF. The CDR3 region has the DNA TGTGCCAGCAGTTACTCGACCCGGGGTGATCAGCCCCAGCATTTT.

This clone was detected only once. The chain links TRBV6-5 to TRBJ1-6, with D tentatively TRBD1 (5 bases). The CDR3 length is 13 residues. Trimming left V 5 bases short and J 7 bases short, with 9 bases between. Germline assignment: CDR1 MNHEY and CDR2 SVGAGI. The CDR3 spells CASSETENSPLHF. CDR3 DNA sequence: TGTGCCAGCAGTGAGACAGAGAATTCACCCCTCCACTTT.

The V call is TRBV5-1, the J call TRBJ1-1; D gene ambiguous. This CDR3 comprises 16 residues. CDR1 and CDR2 (germline): SGHRS, YFSETQ. V was pared by 0 bases and J by 1 base, with 13 bases between. The CDR3 is CASSLDVRQPNTEAFF. CDR3 sequence (DNA): TGCGCCAGCAGCTTGGATGTGCGGCAACCGAACACTGAAGCTTTCTTT.

The rearrangement joins TRBV10-3 to TRBJ1-2; possibly TRBD1 for D (5 bases). V gave up 6 bases and J gave up 0 bases, with 11 bases separating them. Germline assignment: CDR1 ENHRY and CDR2 SYGVKD. CDR3 size: 14 residues. The CDR3 here is CAISSDRANYGYTF. For the CDR3, the DNA is TGTGCCATCAGCTCCGACAGAGCTAACTATGGCTACACCTTC.

J is TRBJ1-2 and V is TRBV18, with D possibly TRBD1 on 5 matching bases. CDR3 length: 15 amino acids. The germline gives CDR1 KGHSH, CDR2 LQKENI. With 1 base removed from V and 1 base from J, the gap between germline ends came to 10 bases. The CDR3 region is CASSPQGRDNYGYTF. The CDR3 nucleotides read TGTGCCAGCTCACCACAAGGCAGGGATAACTATGGCTACACCTTC.

The chain recombines TRBV29-1 with TRBJ2-7; maybe TRBD2 (6 bases). V lost 6 bases, J lost 5 bases, and 17 bases lay in between. CDR1 and CDR2 from the germline V gene are SQVTM and ANQGSEA. CDR3 length: 13 residues. The chain's CDR3 is CSVLRLVEHEQYV. The CDR3 coding sequence is TGCAGCGTGTTAAGACTAGTGGAGCACGAGCAGTACGTC.